The clone carrying this T cell receptor (beta chain) has a handful of counts. Some clones are missing from TCRdb's copy, which holds only in-frame ones; the method was immunoSEQ multiplex PCR. The repertoire has 100,000 or so clones, approximately 85% of them found once; the top ten carry 3.8%. This sample was taken from a study of blood T cell repertoires in COVID-19. The V end lost 4 bases, the J end lost 7 bases, and 6 bases lay between the germline ends. The germline CDR1 and CDR2 sequences are SNHLY and FYNNEI. CDR3 size: 11 residues. The clonotype was recovered from a man in his 60s with acute or convalescent COVID-19. The sequenced sample consisted of peripheral blood. The chain employs TRBV2 and TRBJ2-3; D unclear. CDR3 sequence (DNA): TGTGCCAGCAGTGTTGTAAATACGCAGTATTTT. Protein: CASSVVNTQYF.